The clone carrying this T cell receptor beta chain was seen many times. The target antigen is unknown. After removal of 1 base from V and 1 base from J, the junction contained 7 bases not matched to a gene. In germline, CDR1 is SEHNR, CDR2 FQNEAQ (reference sequence). This CDR3 is 17 amino acids long. This entry belongs to a study of T cells in Graves' hyperthyroidism and ophthalmopathy. Study findings and constraints: Patients with ophthalmopathy were separated from those with stable hyperthyroidism by a 13 V-J model.

Regions amplified from RNA transcripts were the TCR beta CDR3 regions. When the TCR CDR3 underwent first-round RT-PCR, the HTBI primer set was used. TCRdb ran MiXCR on the multiplex PCR reads and lists one entry per CDR3 protein. The sample lists around 440,000 distinct CDR3 sequences; 15% to 18% were seen once. The clonotype originates from a woman between 18 and 29 years old with Graves' hyperthyroidism. The genes are TRBV7-9 and TRBJ1-1; 9 positions match TRBD1. Sequencing was performed on blood. Here the CDR3 DNA reads TGTGCCAGCAGCTTAGAGGGACAGGGTGTTGCGAACACTGAAGCTTTCTTT. Its translation: CASSLEGQGVANTEAFF.